This TCR beta chain was recovered during a study of T cell responses to AZD1222 COVID-19 vaccine. Study results and caveats: Repertoires were obtained solely post-peak T cell response. With dominance at 160-218 and 743-854, vaccine-associated CD4 TCRs spanned spike. The reported proportion of spike-specific TCRs targeting unmutated variant regions was nearly half.

This clone came up once. The antigen remains undetermined. The CDR3 is 15 residues long. The V and J ends lost 1 base and 0 bases respectively, with 7 bases between them. The germline CDR1 and CDR2 sequences are LGHDT and YNNKEL (reference sequence). Generated by immunoSEQ multiplex PCR, the TCRdb table keeps only in-frame clones and is missing some. The sample records about 140,000 clones, 80% to 95% being singletons. V and J are TRBV3-1 (or the pseudogene TRBV3-2) and TRBJ1-5; D not certain. Sequenced here: peripheral blood, sampled on day 0 of MenACWY control vaccination. This receptor was obtained from an adult in good health. CDR3 residues: CASSQGENSNQPQHF. For the CDR3, the DNA is TGTGCCAGCAGCCAAGGTGAAAATAGCAATCAGCCCCAGCATTTT.